The TCR beta chain described here comes from a study of CD4 T cells in relation to SARS-CoV-2 and coronaviruses. Whole-study results and caveats: Roughly 65% of donors had memory CD4+ clonotypes crossrecognizing SARS-CoV-2 and common cold coronavirus spike.

Produced via immunoSEQ multiplex PCR; TCRdb's table is partial and in-frame only. In the table there are some 30,000 clones, 75% to 80% of which are singletons. CD4+ T cells from unexposed donors were obtained before the COVID-19 pandemic (2011-2018). The cells were cultured for under 13 days before CD4+ T cells were isolated. Trimming cost V 1 base and J 8 bases, with 6 bases left between them. This CDR3 has 13 residues. About this clone: What it binds is unknown.

The sequence was collected from a human donor in good health. This chain links TRBV12-3 or TRBV12-4 with TRBJ1-6; no definite D call. Input material: CD4+ T cells from PBMCs, cultured in vitro. The CDR3: CASSLGQDSPLHF. The CDR3 DNA follows: TGTGCCAGCAGTTTAGGCCAGGATTCACCCCTCCACTTT.